These 3 T cell receptor beta chains originate from one sample sequenced in a study of blood T cell repertoires in COVID-19. TCRdb keeps only in-frame clones here, not all; method: immunoSEQ multiplex PCR. The sample has roughly 250,000 clones, approximately 86% seen once. The specimen was PBMCs or T cells enriched from blood (not recorded which). The receptor source for this set is a woman aged 35 to 49 with acute COVID-19.

The V call is TRBV5-1, the J call TRBJ2-5, with D maybe TRBD1 (5 bases). The CDR3 covers 14 residues. Germline V gives CDR1 SGHRS, CDR2 YFSETQ. Trimming cost V 4 bases and J 1 base, with 11 bases left between them. CDR3 sequence: CASSPRQSQETQYF. The CDR3 DNA reads as TGCGCCAGCAGCCCGCGACAGAGCCAAGAGACCCAGTACTTC.

The rearrangement joins TRBV5-1 to TRBJ1-1; D remains ambiguous. CDR3 length: 15 residues. The ends were cut back, 3 bases at V and 0 bases at J, with 12 bases in the middle. Germline V gene data show CDR1 as SGHRS and CDR2 as YFSETQ. CDR3 coding DNA: TGCGCCAGCAGCTCCGGGGTTTACATGAACACTGAAGCTTTCTTT. The encoded protein is CASSSGVYMNTEAFF.

This clone was counted only a few times. The V and J genes are TRBV29-1 and TRBJ1-2, with no clear D. Germline lookup yields CDR1 SQVTM and CDR2 ANQGSEA. CDR3 length: 12 residues. V was trimmed by 0 bases and J by 7 bases, leaving 9 bases between them. CDR3: CSVEDQGSGYTF. CDR3 bases: TGCAGCGTTGAAGATCAAGGGAGTGGCTACACCTTC.